These T cell receptor beta chains were read from a single sample in a study of CD8+ T cells in alopecia areata. Libraries were prepared by immunoSEQ multiplex PCR; TCRdb keeps only in-frame clonotypes and omits some of them. This repertoire shows around 97,000 clones, under 90% found once; its top ten account for 11%. Sequenced here: CD8+ T cells sorted from blood, sampled at approximately week 30, from a patient treated with tofacitinib. Every receptor here comes from a human donor with alopecia areata. Both conserved end residues are part of each CDR3. D genes are given only for firm matches.

D	J	V	DNA	CDR3
.	TRBJ1-1	TRBV14	TGTGCCAGCAGCCAAGATGTTAGCACTGAAGCTTTCTTT	CASSQDVSTEAFF
.	TRBJ2-7	TRBV13	TGTGCCAGCAGCTTACGGACGGCTGACTACGAGCAGTACTTC	CASSLRTADYEQYF
.	TRBJ1-5	TRBV23-1	TGCGCCAGCAGTCTGAAGGGGGGGGGCAATCAGCCCCAGCATTTT	CASSLKGGGNQPQHF
.	TRBJ2-7	TRBV7-9	TGTGCCAGCAGTGGGACCCGGGTCTACGAGCAGTACTTC	CASSGTRVYEQYF
TRBD2	TRBJ2-1	TRBV11-2	TGTGCCAGCAGCCCGACTAGCGGGAGTAAGGATGAGCAGTTCTTC	CASSPTSGSKDEQFF
TRBD1	TRBJ2-7	TRBV30	TGTGCCTGGAGTGGGGGACAGGATGGAAACGAGCAGTACTTC	CAWSGGQDGNEQYF
.	TRBJ2-7	TRBV11-2	TGTGCCAGCAGCTCCGACCCCGGGGACGAGCAGTACTTC	CASSSDPGDEQYF
.	TRBJ2-5	TRBV2	TGTGCCAGTCATTTAGCGGAGGGGTTGGAGACCCAGTACTTC	CASHLAEGLETQYF
TRBD2	TRBJ2-7	TRBV29-1	TGCAGCGTTGAAGATGTTAGCGGGAGGCACTACGAGCAGTACTTC	CSVEDVSGRHYEQYF
TRBD1	TRBJ2-5	TRBV5-4	TGTGCCAGCAGCACCCGCGGGACAGGGGGGTCCCAGTACTTC	CASSTRGTGGSQYF
TRBD1	TRBJ2-7	TRBV7-2	TGTGCCTCAACGGAAGGACAGGGGGCAACCGAGCAGTACTTC	CASTEGQGATEQYF
.	TRBJ2-3	TRBV4-1	TGCGCCAGCAGCCAAGACATCCCTCCCGGGTCGGGGGCAGATACGCAGTATTTT	CASSQDIPPGSGADTQYF
TRBD2	TRBJ2-1	TRBV7-6	TGTGCCAGCAGCTTAACCGTAAGCGGGAGTCAGAATGAGCAGTTCTTC	CASSLTVSGSQNEQFF
.	TRBJ2-7	TRBV7-8	TGTGCCAGCAGCTTACACAGCTCCTACGAGCAGTACTTC	CASSLHSSYEQYF
.	TRBJ2-1	TRBV27	TGTGCCAGCACCGACGGAGGCTCCTACAATGAGCAGTTCTTC	CASTDGGSYNEQFF
.	TRBJ2-1	TRBV7-8	TGTGCCAGCAGCCTTCCATATGCGCATGAGCAGTTCTTC	CASSLPYAHEQFF
.	TRBJ2-7	TRBV11-2	TGTGCCAGCAGCTTAGATCTCAGCGGTACCTACGAGCAGTACTTC	CASSLDLSGTYEQYF